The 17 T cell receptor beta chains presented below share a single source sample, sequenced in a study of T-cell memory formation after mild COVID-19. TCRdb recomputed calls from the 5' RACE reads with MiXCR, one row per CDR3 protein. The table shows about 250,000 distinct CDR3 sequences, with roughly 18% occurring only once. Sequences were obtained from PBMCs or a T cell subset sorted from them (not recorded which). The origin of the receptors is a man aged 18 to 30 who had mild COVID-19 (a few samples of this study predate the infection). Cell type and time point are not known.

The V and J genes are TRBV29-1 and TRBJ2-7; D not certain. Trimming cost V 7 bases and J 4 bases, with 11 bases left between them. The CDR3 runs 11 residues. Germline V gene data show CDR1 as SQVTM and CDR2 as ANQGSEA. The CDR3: CSATTHYEQYF. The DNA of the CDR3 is TGCAGCGCAACGACACATTACGAGCAGTACTTC.

The DNA for the CDR3 is TGTGCCAGCAGTGAATCTTCGGGCAGGGCCTCCTCGGACGAGCAGTACTTC. Translating gives CASSESSGRASSDEQYF. The chain joins TRBV25-1 to TRBJ2-7; a weak D match, TRBD1 (5 bases). The CDR3 extends over 17 amino acids. The ends were cut back, 1 base at V and 5 bases at J, with 21 bases in the middle. Per germline, CDR1 MGHDK and CDR2 SYGVNS.

CDR3 loop: CASSQATGYFYGYTF. CDR3 nucleotide sequence: TGCGCCAGCAGCCAGGCTACCGGGTACTTCTATGGCTACACCTTC. The chain uses TRBV4-3 and TRBJ1-2, with D hard to call. Germline V gives CDR1 LGHNA, CDR2 YSLEER. The ends were cut back, 3 bases at V and 4 bases at J, with 15 bases in the middle. CDR3 length: 15 amino acids.

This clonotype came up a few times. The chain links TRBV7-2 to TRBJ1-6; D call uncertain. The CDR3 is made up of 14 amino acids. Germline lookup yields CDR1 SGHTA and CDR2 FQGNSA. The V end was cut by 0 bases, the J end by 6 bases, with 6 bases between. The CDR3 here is CASSLASGNSPLHF. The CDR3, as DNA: TGTGCCAGCAGCTTAGCAAGCGGTAATTCACCCCTCCACTTT.

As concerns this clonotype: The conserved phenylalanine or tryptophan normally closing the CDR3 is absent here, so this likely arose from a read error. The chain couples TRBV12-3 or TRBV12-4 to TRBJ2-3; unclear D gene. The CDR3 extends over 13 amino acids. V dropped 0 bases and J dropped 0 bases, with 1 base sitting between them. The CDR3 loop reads CASSLASTDTQYS. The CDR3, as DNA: TGTGCCAGCAGTTTAGCTAGCACAGATACGCAGTATTCT.

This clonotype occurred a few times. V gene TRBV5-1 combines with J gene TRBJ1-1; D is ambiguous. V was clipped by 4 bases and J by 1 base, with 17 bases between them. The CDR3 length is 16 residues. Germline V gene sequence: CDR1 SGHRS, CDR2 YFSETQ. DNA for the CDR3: TGCGCCAGCAGCCCGGACGGTTCCAGGCCGAACACTGAAGCTTTCTTT. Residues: CASSPDGSRPNTEAFF.

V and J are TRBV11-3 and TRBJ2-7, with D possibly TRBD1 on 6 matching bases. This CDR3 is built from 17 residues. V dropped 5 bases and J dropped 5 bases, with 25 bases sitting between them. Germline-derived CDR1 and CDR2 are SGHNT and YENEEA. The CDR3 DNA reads TGTGCCAGCAGCGGACCCCTTACGGGACAAAGAGTCAACGAGCAGTACTTC. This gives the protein CASSGPLTGQRVNEQYF. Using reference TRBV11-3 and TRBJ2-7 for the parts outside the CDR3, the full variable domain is EAGVVQSPRYKIIEKKQPVAFWCNPISGHNTLYWYLQNLGQGPELLIRYENEEAVDDSQLPKDRFSAERLKGVDSTLKIQPAELGDSAVYLCASSGPLTGQRVNEQYFGPGTRLTVT.

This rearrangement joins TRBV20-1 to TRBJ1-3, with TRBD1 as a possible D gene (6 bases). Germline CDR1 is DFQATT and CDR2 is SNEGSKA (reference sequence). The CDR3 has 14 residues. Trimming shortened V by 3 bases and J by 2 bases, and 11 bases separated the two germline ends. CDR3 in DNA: TGCAGTGCTAGTACGGGGGGCCCTGGAAACACCATATATTTT. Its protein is CSASTGGPGNTIYF.

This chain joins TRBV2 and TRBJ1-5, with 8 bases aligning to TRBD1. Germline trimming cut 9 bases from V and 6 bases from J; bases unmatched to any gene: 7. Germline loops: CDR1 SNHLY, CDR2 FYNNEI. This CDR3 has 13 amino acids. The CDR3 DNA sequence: TGTGCCAGTTTTGGACAGGGAGGTCAGCCCCAGCATTTT. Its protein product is CASFGQGGQPQHF.

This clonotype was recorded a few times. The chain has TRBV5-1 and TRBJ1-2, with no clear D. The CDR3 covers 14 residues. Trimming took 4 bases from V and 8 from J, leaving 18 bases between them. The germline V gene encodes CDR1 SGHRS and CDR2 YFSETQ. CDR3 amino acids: CASSTLRPEMGYTF. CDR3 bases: TGCGCCAGCAGCACACTACGGCCCGAGATGGGCTACACCTTC.

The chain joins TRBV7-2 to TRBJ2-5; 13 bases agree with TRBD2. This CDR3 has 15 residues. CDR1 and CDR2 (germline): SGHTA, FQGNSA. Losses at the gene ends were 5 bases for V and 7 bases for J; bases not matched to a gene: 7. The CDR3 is CASSPTSGGAVTQYF. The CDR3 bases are TGTGCCAGCAGCCCTACTAGCGGGGGGGCAGTGACCCAGTACTTC.

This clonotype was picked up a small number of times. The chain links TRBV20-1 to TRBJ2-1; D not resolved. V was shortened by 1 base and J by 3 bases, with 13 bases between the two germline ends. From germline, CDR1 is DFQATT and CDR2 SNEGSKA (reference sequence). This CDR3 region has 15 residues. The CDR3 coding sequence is TGCAGTGCTAGAGGCCCCTCCGGCCACTACAATGAGCAGTTCTTC. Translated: CSARGPSGHYNEQFF.

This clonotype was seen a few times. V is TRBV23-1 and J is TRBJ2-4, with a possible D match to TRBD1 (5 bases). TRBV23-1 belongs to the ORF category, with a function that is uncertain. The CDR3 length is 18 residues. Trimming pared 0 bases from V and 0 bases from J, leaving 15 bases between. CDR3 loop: CASSQSSRTQLAKNIQYF. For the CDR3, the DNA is TGCGCCAGCAGTCAATCATCCAGGACACAACTAGCCAAAAACATTCAGTACTTC.

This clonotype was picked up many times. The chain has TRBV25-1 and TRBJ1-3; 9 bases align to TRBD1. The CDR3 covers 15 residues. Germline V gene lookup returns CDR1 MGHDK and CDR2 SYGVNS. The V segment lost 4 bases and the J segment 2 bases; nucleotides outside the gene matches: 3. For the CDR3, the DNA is TGTGCCAGCAGTGGCCGGGACAGGGCTGGAAACACCATATATTTT. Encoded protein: CASSGRDRAGNTIYF.

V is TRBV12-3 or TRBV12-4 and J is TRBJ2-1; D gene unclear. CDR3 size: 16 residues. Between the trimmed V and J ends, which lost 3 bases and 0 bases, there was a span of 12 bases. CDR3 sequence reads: CASSFGDQPSYNEQFF. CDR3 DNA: TGTGCCAGCAGTTTTGGGGATCAGCCCTCCTACAATGAGCAGTTCTTC.

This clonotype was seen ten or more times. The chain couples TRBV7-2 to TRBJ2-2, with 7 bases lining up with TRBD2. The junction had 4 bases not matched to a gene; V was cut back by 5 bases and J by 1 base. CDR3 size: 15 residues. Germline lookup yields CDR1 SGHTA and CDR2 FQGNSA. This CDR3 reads CASSRGGRNTGELFF. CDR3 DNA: TGTGCCAGCAGCCGGGGCGGGAGGAACACCGGGGAGCTGTTTTTT.

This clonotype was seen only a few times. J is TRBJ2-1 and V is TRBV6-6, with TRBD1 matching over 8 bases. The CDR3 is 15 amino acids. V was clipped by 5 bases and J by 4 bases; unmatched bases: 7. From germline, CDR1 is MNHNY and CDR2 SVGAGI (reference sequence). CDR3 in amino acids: CASSTQGALYNEQFF. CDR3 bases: TGTGCCAGCAGTACCCAGGGGGCCCTGTACAATGAGCAGTTCTTC.